This T cell receptor beta chain was identified during a study of blood T cell repertoires in COVID-19. Measured with immunoSEQ multiplex PCR; TCRdb has only the in-frame clones, and not every one. The sample consists of approximately 140,000 clones, roughly 80% of them appearing once. This clone was seen a few times. This CDR3 has 17 residues. Trimming removed 0 bases from V and 4 bases from J, with 16 bases in between. Per germline, CDR1 LGHNA and CDR2 YNFKEQ. Sequencing used peripheral blood. The chain has TRBV4-2 and TRBJ1-5; D is uncertain. This sequence originates from a man between 65 and 85 years old with acute or convalescent COVID-19. As DNA, the CDR3 is TGTGCCAGCAGCCAAGATCCTTTAGCAACCGCGAATCAGCCCCAGCATTTT. Translated: CASSQDPLATANQPQHF.